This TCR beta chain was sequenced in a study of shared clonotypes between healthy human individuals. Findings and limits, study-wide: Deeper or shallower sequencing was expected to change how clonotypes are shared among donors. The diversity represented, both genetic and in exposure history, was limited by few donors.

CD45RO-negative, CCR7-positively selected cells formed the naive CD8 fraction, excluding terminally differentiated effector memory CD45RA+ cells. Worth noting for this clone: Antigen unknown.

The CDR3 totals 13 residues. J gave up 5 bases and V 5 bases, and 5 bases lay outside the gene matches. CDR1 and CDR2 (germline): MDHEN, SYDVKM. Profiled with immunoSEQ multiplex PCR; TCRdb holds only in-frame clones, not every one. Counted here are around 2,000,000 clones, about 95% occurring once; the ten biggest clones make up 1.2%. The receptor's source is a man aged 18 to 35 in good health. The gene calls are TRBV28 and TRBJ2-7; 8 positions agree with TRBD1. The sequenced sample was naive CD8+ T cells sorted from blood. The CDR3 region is CASSTGGIDEQYF. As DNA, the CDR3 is TGTGCCAGCAGTACAGGGGGTATCGACGAGCAGTACTTC. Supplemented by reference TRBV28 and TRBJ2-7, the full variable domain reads DVKVTQSSRYLVKRTGEKVFLECVQDMDHENMFWYRQDPGLGLRLIYFSYDVKMKEKGDIPEGYSVSREKKERFSLILESASTNQTSMYLCASSTGGIDEQYFGPGTRLTVT.